The text below deals with one T cell receptor (beta chain). The antigen remains unidentified. Assay: immunoSEQ multiplex PCR; the TCRdb copy retains only in-frame clones and omits some. This sample carries some 38,000 clones, about three quarters of them seen once, and the ten largest clones take roughly 20%. These data belong to a study of CD4 T cells in relation to SARS-CoV-2 and coronaviruses. Study-level information: Shared crossreactive spike epitopes were mapped to their HLA restriction. Study observations and caveats: Crossreactive clones expanded significantly less to SARS-CoV-2 than monoreactive clones.

The germline CDR1 and CDR2 sequences are LGHDT and YNNKEL (reference sequence). This CDR3 region has 13 residues. Trimming took 5 bases from V and 6 from J, leaving 12 bases between them. This TCR came from an adult with COVID-19. The chain uses TRBV3-1 (or the pseudogene TRBV3-2) and TRBJ2-3; D may be TRBD1 (5 bases). Material: memory CD4+ T cells from PBMCs, cultured in vitro. The CDR3 spells CASSAGADDTQYF. The DNA of the CDR3 is TGTGCCAGCAGCGCTGGGGCGGACGATACGCAGTATTTT.